This passage covers 27 T cell receptor beta chains from one sample sequenced in a study of vaccination effects on CD4 cells after COVID-19. Their specific antigens are unknown. Data came from immunoSEQ multiplex PCR; TCRdb stores just in-frame clones and leaves some out. The profile shows 40,000 to 50,000 clones, around 77% of them singletons. Before any sequencing was done, the ViraFEST assay used viral peptide pools to expand antigen-specific CD4+ T cells. CD4+ T cells were isolated after 10 days of culture. Recipients of the vaccine had no prior SARS-CoV-2 infection and negative nucleocapsid antibodies. Here the sequenced sample was CD4+ T cells from PBMCs cultured with HCoV-NL63 spike peptides, taken before COVID-19 vaccination. Receptor source: a human donor who received a COVID-19 vaccine.

V usage is TRBV6-5 and J usage is TRBJ1-4; D is perhaps TRBD1 (5 bases). CDR3 length: 14 amino acids. CDR1 and CDR2 (germline): MNHEY, SVGAGI. Trimming stripped 6 bases from V and 0 bases from J, with 8 bases between. CDR3 sequence reads: CASRETATNEKLFF. CDR3 nucleotide sequence: TGTGCCAGCAGAGAGACAGCAACTAATGAAAAACTGTTTTTT.

V is TRBV19 and J is TRBJ1-5, with D perhaps TRBD1 (5 bases). The CDR3 is 12 amino acids. The V gene lost 5 bases and the J gene lost 7 bases, with 9 bases spanning the gap. The germline V gene has CDR1 LNHDA and CDR2 SQIVND (reference sequence). CDR3 loop: CASSYGGQPQHF. CDR3 bases: TGTGCCAGTAGTTATGGGGGACAGCCCCAGCATTTT.

The rearrangement uses TRBV5-4 and TRBJ2-1, with TRBD1 as a possible D gene (5 bases). V dropped 3 bases and J dropped 4 bases, with 8 bases sitting between them. This CDR3 comprises 13 residues. CDR1 SGHNT and CDR2 YYREEE come from the germline V gene (reference sequence). The CDR3 sequence is CASSSGQYNEQFF. CDR3 coding DNA: TGTGCCAGCAGCTCAGGACAATACAATGAGCAGTTCTTC.

V gene TRBV5-4 combines with J gene TRBJ2-5; D perhaps matches TRBD1 (5 bases). V was shortened by 0 bases and J by 4 bases, with 13 bases between the two germline ends. Germline loops: CDR1 SGHNT, CDR2 YYREEE (reference sequence). The CDR3 consists of 15 residues. The CDR3 is CASSLEGALGETQYF. The DNA of the CDR3 is TGTGCCAGCAGCTTGGAAGGGGCTTTAGGAGAGACCCAGTACTTC.

This clone was seen only a few times. The rearrangement joins TRBV5-8 to TRBJ2-5; the D gene is possibly TRBD1 (6 bases). Germline-derived CDR1 and CDR2 are SGHTS and YDEGEE. V gave up 10 bases and J gave up 4 bases, with 20 bases separating them. This CDR3 contains 14 residues. The CDR3 loop reads CAARLFGGGETQYF. The CDR3 nucleotides are TGTGCCGCTCGACTGTTTGGGGGCGGAGAGACCCAGTACTTC. Supplemented by reference TRBV5-8 and TRBJ2-5, the full variable domain reads EAGVTQSPTHLIKTRGQQATLRCSPISGHTSVYWYQQALGLGLQFLLWYDEGEERNRGNFPPRFSGRQFPNYSSELNVNALELEDSALYLCAARLFGGGETQYFGPGTRLLVL.

This clone turned up a few times. V and J are TRBV2 and TRBJ2-1; D is uncertain. The CDR3 length is 13 residues. Germline V gene sequence: CDR1 SNHLY, CDR2 FYNNEI. V shed 7 bases and J shed 5 bases, with 12 bases lying between them. CDR3 sequence: CASNPDGDNEQFF. CDR3 DNA sequence: TGTGCCAGCAACCCGGACGGAGACAATGAGCAGTTCTTC. Filled out from reference TRBV2 and TRBJ2-1, the complete variable domain reads EPEVTQTPSHQVTQMGQEVILRCVPISNHLYFYWYRQILGQKVEFLVSFYNNEISEKSEIFDDQFSVERPDGSNFTLKIRSTKLEDSAMYFCASNPDGDNEQFFGPGTRLTVL.

The chain combines TRBV7-8 with TRBJ2-5; 16 nucleotides match TRBD2. V lost 5 bases and J lost 4; bases outside the gene matches: 7. The germline V gene has CDR1 SGHVS and CDR2 FQNEAQ. This CDR3 has 17 residues. The CDR3, as DNA: TGTGCCAGCAGCCATACCGGGACTAGCGGGGGGGTAGAGACCCAGTACTTC. Its protein is CASSHTGTSGGVETQYF.

The chain links TRBV29-1 to TRBJ1-1, with no clear D. In germline, CDR1 is SQVTM, CDR2 ANQGSEA. Deletions cut 7 bases from V and 1 base from J, with 7 bases between. The CDR3 covers 11 residues. DNA of the CDR3: TGCAGCGGGCGGGGGAACACTGAAGCTTTCTTT. This codes for CSGRGNTEAFF.

This chain links TRBV28 with TRBJ2-2, with 7 bases identical to TRBD2. Germline V lookup: CDR1 MDHEN, CDR2 SYDVKM. This CDR3 is 16 amino acids long. V was pared by 2 bases and J by 4 bases, with 7 bases of the junction left unmatched. CDR3 sequence: CASSLLGGGGTGELFF. The CDR3 DNA reads TGTGCCAGCAGTTTACTGGGGGGGGGTGGCACCGGGGAGCTGTTTTTT.

This clone was seen a few times. This CDR3 is CAHSVGGHSPLHF. The CDR3 nucleotides read TGTGCCCACTCTGTGGGGGGCCATTCACCCCTCCACTTT. The V call is TRBV12-3 or TRBV12-4, the J call TRBJ1-6, with D tentatively TRBD1 (6 bases). With 11 bases removed from V and 8 bases from J, the gap between germline ends came to 16 bases. This CDR3 is 13 amino acids long.

The rearrangement joins TRBV6-5 to TRBJ2-7; D is possibly TRBD1 (6 bases). V was trimmed by 6 bases and J by 4 bases, leaving 13 bases between them. The CDR3 has 13 residues. CDR1 and CDR2 from the germline V gene are MNHEY and SVGAGI. CDR3 region: CASRKGVGYEQYV. The CDR3 DNA reads as TGTGCCAGCAGAAAGGGGGTGGGGTACGAGCAGTACGTC.

V usage is TRBV29-1 and J usage is TRBJ1-5; D not resolved. Between the trimmed V and J ends, which lost 4 bases and 3 bases, there was a span of 10 bases. Germline values: CDR1 SQVTM, CDR2 ANQGSEA. The CDR3 loop spans 13 amino acids. CDR3 sequence (DNA): TGCAGCGTTGGAATGGACTTCAATCAGCCCCAGCATTTT. It yields the protein CSVGMDFNQPQHF.

This clone was counted a single time. The rearrangement uses TRBV2 and TRBJ1-2, with 9 bases identical to TRBD1. J gave up 8 bases and V 8 bases, and 6 bases lay outside the gene matches. This CDR3 has 12 amino acids. CDR1 is SNHLY, CDR2 FYNNEI, per germline. The DNA for the CDR3 is TGTGCCAGCTCGGGACAGGGCTTCGGCTACACCTTC. The encoded protein is CASSGQGFGYTF.

This clone was recorded once. The CDR3 region has the DNA TGTGCCAGCAGCTCTAGACACGGCAATTCACCCCTCCACTTT. Amino acid sequence: CASSSRHGNSPLHF. The gene calls are TRBV6-5 and TRBJ1-6, with no clear D. The CDR3 is 14 amino acids. Trimming removed 6 bases at V and 7 bases at J, with 13 bases between. Germline-derived CDR1 and CDR2 are MNHEY and SVGAGI.

This chain connects TRBV3-1 (or the pseudogene TRBV3-2) to TRBJ1-1; 7 positions agree with TRBD1. V trimming: 4 bases; J trimming: 1 base; junction bases outside the gene matches: 9. CDR1 is LGHDT, CDR2 YNNKEL, per germline (reference sequence). The CDR3 length is 16 residues. Written as DNA, the CDR3 is TGTGCCAGCAGCCCCTTGGTCGGACAGGCGAACACTGAAGCTTTCTTT. As protein: CASSPLVGQANTEAFF.

The CDR3 protein is CASSESAIKAQYF. CDR3 DNA sequence: TGCGCCAGCAGTGAGTCAGCTATCAAGGCCCAGTACTTC. The chain links TRBV10-2 to TRBJ2-5; D call uncertain. V shed 0 bases and J shed 9 bases, with 11 bases lying between them. The CDR3 consists of 13 residues. Germline CDR1 is WSHSY and CDR2 is SAAADI.

This chain links TRBV12-5 with TRBJ2-5, with 9 bases lining up with TRBD2. The germline gives CDR1 LGHNT, CDR2 FRNRAP. There are 14 residues in the CDR3. With V trimmed by 4 bases and J by 4 bases, 4 bases remained unmatched. The CDR3 reads CASGYAGGRETQYF. CDR3 nucleotides: TGTGCTAGTGGTTATGCGGGGGGGCGAGAGACCCAGTACTTC.

This sequence joins TRBV29-1 and TRBJ2-3; 8 bases map to TRBD1. CDR3 size: 13 residues. The germline CDR1 and CDR2 sequences are SQVTM and ANQGSEA. After removal of 4 bases from V and 6 bases from J, the junction contained 6 bases not matched to a gene. CDR3 nucleotide sequence: TGCAGCGTTGGGGACAGGCTCGAGGATACGCAGTATTTT. As protein: CSVGDRLEDTQYF.

The chain employs TRBV27 and TRBJ2-3; no clear D. V was clipped by 5 bases and J by 2 bases, with 17 bases between them. The CDR3 sequence is 16 residues long. The germline gives CDR1 MNHEY, CDR2 SMNVEV (reference sequence). The DNA of the CDR3 is TGTGCCAGCAGTCAGCGACGGAATTTACCCACAGATACGCAGTATTTT. Its protein product is CASSQRRNLPTDTQYF.

The V call is TRBV12-5, the J call TRBJ2-3; 10 nucleotides agree with TRBD1. The trim removed 6 bases at V and 5 bases at J, leaving 5 bases unmatched. The germline V gene has CDR1 LGHNT and CDR2 FRNRAP. The CDR3 is 14 amino acids. The CDR3 sequence: CASGRQGAGDTQYF. DNA for the CDR3: TGTGCTAGTGGCCGACAGGGGGCGGGAGATACGCAGTATTTT.

This clone was detected only once. The junction does not match germline at one end; this may be a read error. The rearrangement links TRBV24-1 to TRBJ2-5; 14 bases line up with TRBD2. Germline assignment: CDR1 KGHDR and CDR2 SFDVKD. The CDR3 consists of 18 residues. The CDR3 reads CATSDPPGLAGDQETQYF. The CDR3 DNA is TGTGCCACCAGTGATCCGCCGGGACTAGCGGGGGACCAGGAGACCCAGTACTTC.

The V and J genes are TRBV5-1 and TRBJ2-1, with 8 bases identical to TRBD1. CDR1 and CDR2 from the germline V gene are SGHRS and YFSETQ. With V trimmed by 0 bases and J by 8 bases, 10 bases remained unmatched. The CDR3 is 16 residues long. For the CDR3, the DNA is TGCGCCAGCAGCTTGGTTGCAGGGGGCGCGGGTTATGAGCAGTTCTTC. As protein: CASSLVAGGAGYEQFF.

V is TRBV9 and J is TRBJ1-6, with D tentatively TRBD1 (5 bases). The CDR3 consists of 16 residues. V lost 0 bases, J lost 9 bases, and 16 bases lay in between. In germline, CDR1 is SGDLS, CDR2 YYNGEE. CDR3 sequence (DNA): TGTGCCAGCAGCGTAGACCCTCGGGGGGATTCTTCACCCCTCCACTTT. Translating gives CASSVDPRGDSSPLHF.

The rearrangement links TRBV10-3 to TRBJ2-3; D is possibly TRBD1 or TRBD2 (5 bases each). The CDR3 is made up of 14 amino acids. Trimming took off 2 bases at V and 2 bases at J, with 8 bases between the two ends. The germline V gene has CDR1 ENHRY and CDR2 SYGVKD. CDR3 region: CAISEGGYTDTQYF. In DNA form, the CDR3 reads TGTGCCATCAGTGAGGGGGGATACACAGATACGCAGTATTTT.

V usage is TRBV6-5 and J usage is TRBJ2-7; D possibly corresponds to TRBD2 (5 bases). The CDR3 has 12 amino acids. Trimming left V 9 bases short and J 1 base short, with 10 bases between. CDR1 MNHEY and CDR2 SVGAGI come from the germline V gene. In DNA form, the CDR3 reads TGTGCCAGTGGACTTGGATCCTACGAGCAGTACGTC. This codes for CASGLGSYEQYV.

The CDR3 DNA sequence: TGTGCCGCTAAACCGGGACAAAACTCTGGAAACACCATATATTTT. This codes for CAAKPGQNSGNTIYF. This chain connects TRBV6-5 to TRBJ1-3; possible D gene TRBD1, 6 bases. V shed 11 bases and J shed 0 bases, with 17 bases lying between them. The germline V gene encodes CDR1 MNHEY and CDR2 SVGAGI. The CDR3 spans 15 residues.

V and J are TRBV7-3 and TRBJ2-5; D could derive from TRBD1 or TRBD2 (5 bases each). CDR1 and CDR2 from the germline V gene are SGHTA and FQGTGA. The ends were cut back, 1 base at V and 4 bases at J, with 7 bases in the middle. CDR3 length equals 13 residues. CDR3 nucleotide sequence: TGTGCCAGCAGCTTAATGGGGGTAGAGACCCAGTACTTC. Protein product: CASSLMGVETQYF.